This TCR beta chain was retrieved from a study of beta chain features in type 1 diabetes. Study results and limitations: In patients and controls equally, PCR might favor templates that are shorter. Patients' naive, central memory and regulatory TCRB repertoires appeared more alike than those of healthy donors.

Germline CDR1 reads SGHVS; CDR2 reads FQNEAQ. V dropped 6 bases and J dropped 5 bases, with 19 bases sitting between them. The CDR3 has 15 amino acids. The authors reverse transcribed all of the isolated RNA, so sequencing captured expressed TCRB transcripts. TCRdb's copy holds only in-frame clones and misses some; the assay was immunoSEQ multiplex PCR. This table holds around 500,000 clones, roughly 11% found once. This clone was picked up a small number of times. The antigen remains unidentified. Stem cell-like memory, regulatory, central memory and naive CD4+ cells were sorted via CD45RO/CCR7/CD25/CD127/CD95/CD27. Sorted populations all exceeded 95% purity.

This sequence joins TRBV7-8 and TRBJ2-5, with D perhaps matching TRBD1 (8 bases). The sequencing input was naive CD4+ T cells from blood. This receptor was taken from a woman under 30 in good health. The CDR3 is CASRGIRGREETQYF. Written as DNA, the CDR3 is TGTGCCAGCAGGGGAATCAGGGGGCGGGAGGAGACCCAGTACTTC.